The 12 T cell receptor beta chains listed next were all sequenced from one sample in a study of early stage breast cancer tumors. Sequencing used immunoSEQ multiplex PCR; TCRdb keeps in-frame clones, though not all of them. Among around 71,000 clones listed, around 85% were seen once. Source material: blood. These receptors all stem from a person in their sixties or seventies with breast cancer.

The chain employs TRBV5-4 and TRBJ1-2; the D is unclear. Germline V CDR1 and CDR2: SGHNT, YYREEE (reference sequence). The V end lost 0 bases, the J end lost 0 bases, and 6 bases lay between the germline ends. There are 14 residues in the CDR3. The CDR3 DNA reads TGTGCCAGCAGCTTGGGAGGCTCTAACTATGGCTACACCTTC. It yields the protein CASSLGGSNYGYTF.

The CDR3 is CASSGSTGTNEKLFF. The CDR3 region has the DNA TGTGCCAGCAGTGGCTCGACAGGGACTAATGAAAAACTGTTTTTT. The chain employs TRBV28 and TRBJ1-4; 7 bases align to TRBD1. From germline, CDR1 is MDHEN and CDR2 SYDVKM. V lost 5 bases, J lost 2 bases, and 5 bases stayed unmatched. CDR3 length equals 15 residues.

This chain links TRBV5-1 with TRBJ1-1, with TRBD1 as a possible D gene (5 bases). Trimming cost V 4 bases and J 6 bases, with 16 bases left between them. From germline, CDR1 is SGHRS and CDR2 YFSETQ. The CDR3 consists of 14 residues. The DNA for the CDR3 is TGCGCCAGCAGCCCGGACCCGGGACTAGCTGAAGCTTTCTTT. This gives the protein CASSPDPGLAEAFF.

V and J are TRBV11-2 and TRBJ1-1, with D tentatively TRBD1 (6 bases). The V and J ends lost 8 bases and 1 base respectively, with 11 bases between them. Germline V gene data show CDR1 as SGHAT and CDR2 as FQNNGV. The CDR3 loop spans 13 amino acids. The DNA of the CDR3 is TGTGCCAGCGGCGGACAGTCGAACACTGAAGCTTTCTTT. Its protein product is CASGGQSNTEAFF. Full variable domain (outside the CDR3, taken from reference TRBV11-2 and TRBJ1-1): EAGVAQSPRYKIIEKRQSVAFWCNPISGHATLYWYQQILGQGPKLLIQFQNNGVVDDSQLPKDRFSAERLKGVDSTLKIQPAKLEDSAVYLCASGGQSNTEAFFGQGTRLTVV.

The chain uses TRBV18 and TRBJ2-7; TRBD2 aligns across 10 bases. CDR1 is KGHSH and CDR2 is LQKENI in the germline V gene. CDR3 size: 14 residues. V lost 3 bases and J lost 3; bases outside the gene matches: 2. The CDR3 coding sequence is TGTGCCAGCTCACCCCCTAGCGGGGGCTACGAGCAGTACTTC. This codes for CASSPPSGGYEQYF.

As regards this clone: In the same sample, other DNA sequences code for this CDR3. The rearrangement uses TRBV18 and TRBJ2-5; no clear D gene. Trimming took 3 bases from V and 5 from J, leaving 4 bases between them. Looked up from germline, CDR1 is KGHSH and CDR2 is LQKENI. The CDR3 totals 11 residues. The CDR3 here is CASSPGETQYF. CDR3 nucleotide sequence: TGTGCCAGCTCACCGGGGGAGACCCAGTACTTC.

The chain is built from TRBV6-5 and TRBJ1-5, with 9 bases matching TRBD1. The CDR3 sequence is 15 residues long. The V segment lost 0 bases and the J segment 6 bases; nucleotides outside the gene matches: 3. The germline gives CDR1 MNHEY, CDR2 SVGAGI. The CDR3 is CASSYSQGAGQPQHF. The CDR3 nucleotides are TGTGCCAGCAGTTACTCACAGGGGGCCGGTCAGCCCCAGCATTTT.

The chain couples TRBV29-1 to TRBJ1-1; D may be TRBD1 (6 bases). Germline CDR1 and CDR2: SQVTM and ANQGSEA. The CDR3 extends over 14 amino acids. Trimming removed 4 bases at V and 1 base at J, with 13 bases between. This chain's CDR3 is CSVARGGGNTEAFF. The CDR3 nucleotides read TGCAGCGTTGCCAGGGGCGGTGGGAACACTGAAGCTTTCTTT.

This rearrangement joins TRBV28 to TRBJ2-2, with TRBD1 identical over 10 bases. CDR1 MDHEN and CDR2 SYDVKM come from the germline V gene. The CDR3 extends over 18 amino acids. J lost 1 base, V lost 2 bases, and 7 bases had no gene match. CDR3 region: CASSLPLGQGENTGELFF. DNA of the CDR3: TGTGCCAGCAGTTTACCGCTTGGACAGGGGGAGAACACCGGGGAGCTGTTTTTT.

V gene TRBV4-3 combines with J gene TRBJ2-2; a weak D match, TRBD1 (5 bases). Germline V CDR1 and CDR2: LGHNA, YSLEER. The CDR3 has 18 amino acids. V lost 0 bases and J 3 bases, leaving 17 bases between the germline ends. The CDR3 protein is CASSQEAPGGADTGELFF. CDR3 nucleotides: TGCGCCAGCAGCCAAGAGGCCCCGGGTGGGGCGGACACCGGGGAGCTGTTTTTT.

The chain is built from TRBV9 and TRBJ2-7, with 8 bases that match TRBD1. Germline trimming cut 9 bases from V and 1 base from J; bases unmatched to any gene: 21. This CDR3 has 18 residues. Germline-derived CDR1 and CDR2 are SGDLS and YYNGEE. The CDR3 nucleotides are TGTGCCATACCATCGGCGGGTCCGCCGGACAGGGTTTCCTACGAGCAGTACTTC. It encodes CAIPSAGPPDRVSYEQYF.

This clone occurred a few times. The chain recombines TRBV15 with TRBJ1-1; 8 bases map to TRBD1. This CDR3 contains 13 residues. The V gene end was trimmed by 0 bases and the J gene end by 8 bases; junction bases not matched to a gene: 2. Per germline, CDR1 LNHNV and CDR2 YYDKDF (reference sequence). CDR3 sequence reads: CATSRDGQGEAFF. In DNA form, the CDR3 reads TGTGCCACCAGCAGAGACGGACAGGGAGAAGCTTTCTTT.